This T cell receptor (beta chain) was recovered during a study of naive and memory T cell subsets. The beta constant-region primer was an equimolar mix of two oligonucleotides covering TRBC1 and TRBC2. The cDNA 3' end received a ligated single-stranded oligonucleotide carrying the SP2 primer and a 12-nucleotide UMI. One entry per CDR3 protein, called by TCRdb with MiXCR from the UMI-ligation and nested PCR reads. The table includes 140,000 to 150,000 distinct CDR3 sequences, 17% detected once. The V gene's germline CDR1 is MDHEN and CDR2 SYDVKM. The CDR3 has 16 residues. V lost 3 bases, J lost 0 bases, and 5 bases stayed unmatched. This clonotype appeared a few times.

This clonotype was obtained from a human donor in good health. Material for sequencing was naive CD4+ T cells from blood. V usage is TRBV28 and J usage is TRBJ2-3, with 8 bases fitting TRBD2. The CDR3 sequence is CASSFIGRGSTDTQYF. DNA of the CDR3: TGTGCCAGCAGTTTTATCGGGAGGGGGAGCACAGATACGCAGTATTTT.